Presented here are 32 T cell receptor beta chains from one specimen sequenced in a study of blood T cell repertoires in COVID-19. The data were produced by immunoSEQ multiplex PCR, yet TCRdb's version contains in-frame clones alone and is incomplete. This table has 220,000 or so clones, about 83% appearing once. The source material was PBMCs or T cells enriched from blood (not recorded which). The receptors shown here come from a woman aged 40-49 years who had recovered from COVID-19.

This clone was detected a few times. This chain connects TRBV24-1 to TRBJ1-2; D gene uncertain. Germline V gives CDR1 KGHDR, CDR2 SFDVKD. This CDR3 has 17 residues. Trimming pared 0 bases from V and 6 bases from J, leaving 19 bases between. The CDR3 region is CATSDLDGSQEVHGYTF. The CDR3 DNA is TGTGCCACCAGTGATTTGGATGGCAGCCAAGAGGTCCATGGCTACACCTTC.

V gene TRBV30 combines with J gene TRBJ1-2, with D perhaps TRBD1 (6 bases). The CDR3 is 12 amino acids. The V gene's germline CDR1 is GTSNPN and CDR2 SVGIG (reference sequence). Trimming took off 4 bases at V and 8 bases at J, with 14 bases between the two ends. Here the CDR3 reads CAWNQGGEGYTF. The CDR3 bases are TGTGCCTGGAACCAAGGGGGGGAGGGCTACACCTTC.

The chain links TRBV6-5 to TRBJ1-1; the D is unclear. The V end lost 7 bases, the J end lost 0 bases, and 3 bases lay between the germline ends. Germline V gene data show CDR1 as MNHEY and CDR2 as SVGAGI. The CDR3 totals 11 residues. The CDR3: CASTLNTEAFF. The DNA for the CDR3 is TGTGCCAGCACCTTGAACACTGAAGCTTTCTTT.

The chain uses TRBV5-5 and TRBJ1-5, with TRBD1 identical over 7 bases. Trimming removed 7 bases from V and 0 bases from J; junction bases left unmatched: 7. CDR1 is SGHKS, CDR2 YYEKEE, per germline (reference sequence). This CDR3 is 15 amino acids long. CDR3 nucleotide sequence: TGTGCCAGCCGGGACAGACCTTATAGCAATCAGCCCCAGCATTTT. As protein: CASRDRPYSNQPQHF. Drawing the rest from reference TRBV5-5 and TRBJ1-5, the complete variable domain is DAGVTQSPTHLIKTRGQQVTLRCSPISGHKSVSWYQQVLGQGPQFIFQYYEKEERGRGNFPDRFSARQFPNYSSELNVNALLLGDSALYLCASRDRPYSNQPQHFGDGTRLSIL.

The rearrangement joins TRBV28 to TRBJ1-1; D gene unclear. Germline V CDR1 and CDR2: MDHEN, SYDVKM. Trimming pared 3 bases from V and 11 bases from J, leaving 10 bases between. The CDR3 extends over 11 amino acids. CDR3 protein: CASSFLGGAFF. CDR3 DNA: TGTGCCAGCAGTTTCCTGGGAGGGGCTTTCTTT.

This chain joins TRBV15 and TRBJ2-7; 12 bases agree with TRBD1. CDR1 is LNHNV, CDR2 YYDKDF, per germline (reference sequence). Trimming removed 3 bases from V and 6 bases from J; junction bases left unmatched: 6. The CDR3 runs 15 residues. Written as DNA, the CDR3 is TGTGCCACCAGCAGGGGACAGGGGGCTGGAAGCGAGCAGTACGTC. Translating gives CATSRGQGAGSEQYV.

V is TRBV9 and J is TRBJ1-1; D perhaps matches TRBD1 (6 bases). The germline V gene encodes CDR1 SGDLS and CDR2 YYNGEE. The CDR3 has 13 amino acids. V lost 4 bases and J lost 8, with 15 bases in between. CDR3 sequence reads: CASSPTGSGEAFF. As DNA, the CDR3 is TGTGCCAGCAGCCCCACAGGGTCCGGGGAAGCTTTCTTT.

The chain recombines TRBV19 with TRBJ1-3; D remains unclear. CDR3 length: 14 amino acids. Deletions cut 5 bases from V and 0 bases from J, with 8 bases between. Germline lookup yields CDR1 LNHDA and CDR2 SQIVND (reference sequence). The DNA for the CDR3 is TGTGCCAGTAGTCCCCTTTACTCTGGAAACACCATATATTTT. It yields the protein CASSPLYSGNTIYF.

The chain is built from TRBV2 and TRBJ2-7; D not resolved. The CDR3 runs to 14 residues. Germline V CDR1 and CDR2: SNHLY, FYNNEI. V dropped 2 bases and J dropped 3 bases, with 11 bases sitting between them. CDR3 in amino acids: CASSETLLFYEQYF. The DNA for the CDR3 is TGTGCCAGCAGTGAAACCCTTCTATTCTACGAGCAGTACTTC. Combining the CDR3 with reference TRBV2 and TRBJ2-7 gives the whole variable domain EPEVTQTPSHQVTQMGQEVILRCVPISNHLYFYWYRQILGQKVEFLVSFYNNEISEKSEIFDDQFSVERPDGSNFTLKIRSTKLEDSAMYFCASSETLLFYEQYFGPGTRLTVT.

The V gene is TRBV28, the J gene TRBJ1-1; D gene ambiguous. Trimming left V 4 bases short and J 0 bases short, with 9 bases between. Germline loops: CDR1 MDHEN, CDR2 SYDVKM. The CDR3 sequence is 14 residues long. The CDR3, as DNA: TGTGCCAGCAGTTACGCCAGGATGAACACTGAAGCTTTCTTT. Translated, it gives CASSYARMNTEAFF.

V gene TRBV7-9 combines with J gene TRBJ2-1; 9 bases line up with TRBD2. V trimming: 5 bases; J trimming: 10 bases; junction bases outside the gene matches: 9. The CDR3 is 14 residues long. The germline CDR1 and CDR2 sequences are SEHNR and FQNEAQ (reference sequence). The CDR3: CASSRGLAGWEQFF. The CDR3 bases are TGTGCCAGCAGCAGGGGACTAGCAGGTTGGGAGCAGTTCTTC.

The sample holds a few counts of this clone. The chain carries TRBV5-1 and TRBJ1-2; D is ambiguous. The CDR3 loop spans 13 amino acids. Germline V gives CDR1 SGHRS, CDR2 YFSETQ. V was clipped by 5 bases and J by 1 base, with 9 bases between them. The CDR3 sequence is CASREGVNYGYTF. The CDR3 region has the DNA TGCGCCAGCAGGGAGGGCGTTAACTATGGCTACACCTTC.

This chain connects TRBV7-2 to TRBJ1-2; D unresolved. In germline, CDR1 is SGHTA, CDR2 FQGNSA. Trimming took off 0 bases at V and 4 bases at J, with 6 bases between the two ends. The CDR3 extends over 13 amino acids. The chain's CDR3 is CASSLAGGYGYTF. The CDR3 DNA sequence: TGTGCCAGCAGCTTAGCGGGAGGCTATGGCTACACCTTC.

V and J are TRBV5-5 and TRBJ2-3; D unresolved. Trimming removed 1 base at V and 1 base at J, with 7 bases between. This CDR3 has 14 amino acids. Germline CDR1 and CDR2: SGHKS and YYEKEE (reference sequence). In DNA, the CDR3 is TGTGCCAGCAGCTTGATGGCGGGCACAGATACGCAGTATTTT. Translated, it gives CASSLMAGTDTQYF.

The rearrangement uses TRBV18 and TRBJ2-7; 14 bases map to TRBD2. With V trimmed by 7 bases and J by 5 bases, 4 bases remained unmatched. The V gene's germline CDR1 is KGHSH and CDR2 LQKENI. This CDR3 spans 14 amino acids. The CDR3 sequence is CASWPGLAGDEQYF. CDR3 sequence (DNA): TGTGCCAGCTGGCCGGGACTAGCGGGAGACGAGCAGTACTTC.

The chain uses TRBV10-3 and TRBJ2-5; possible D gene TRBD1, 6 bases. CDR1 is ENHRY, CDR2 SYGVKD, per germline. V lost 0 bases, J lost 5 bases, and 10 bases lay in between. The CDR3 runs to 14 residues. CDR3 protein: CAISESRGGETQYF. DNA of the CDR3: TGTGCCATCAGTGAGTCCAGGGGTGGGGAGACCCAGTACTTC.

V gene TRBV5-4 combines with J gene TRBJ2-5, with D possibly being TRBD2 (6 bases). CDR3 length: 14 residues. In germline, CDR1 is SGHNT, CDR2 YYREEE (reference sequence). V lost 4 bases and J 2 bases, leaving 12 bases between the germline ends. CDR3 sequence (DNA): TGTGCCAGCAGCCCCCAAAGCGGGCAAGAGACCCAGTACTTC. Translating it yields CASSPQSGQETQYF.

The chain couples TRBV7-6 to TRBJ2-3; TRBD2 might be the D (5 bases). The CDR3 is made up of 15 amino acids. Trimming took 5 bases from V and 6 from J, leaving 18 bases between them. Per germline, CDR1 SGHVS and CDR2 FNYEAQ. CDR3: CASSEGSRMRDTQYF. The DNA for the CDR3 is TGTGCCAGCAGCGAGGGTAGTAGAATGAGGGATACGCAGTATTTT. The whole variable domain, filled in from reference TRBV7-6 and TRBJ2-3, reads GAGVSQSPRYKVTKRGQDVALRCDPISGHVSLYWYRQALGQGPEFLTYFNYEAQQDKSGLPNDRFSAERPEGSISTLTIQRTEQRDSAMYRCASSEGSRMRDTQYFGPGTRLTVL.

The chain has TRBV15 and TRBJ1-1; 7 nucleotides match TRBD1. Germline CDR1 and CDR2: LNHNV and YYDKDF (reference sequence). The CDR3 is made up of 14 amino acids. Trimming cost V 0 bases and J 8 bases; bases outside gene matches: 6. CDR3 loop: CATSRERGRLEAFF. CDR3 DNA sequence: TGTGCCACCAGCAGAGAAAGGGGGCGCCTAGAAGCTTTCTTT.

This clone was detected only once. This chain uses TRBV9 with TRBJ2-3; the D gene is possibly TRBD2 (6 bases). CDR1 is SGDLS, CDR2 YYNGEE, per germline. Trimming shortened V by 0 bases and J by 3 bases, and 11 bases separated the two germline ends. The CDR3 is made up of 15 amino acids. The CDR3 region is CASSVVGGTTDTQYF. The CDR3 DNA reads TGTGCCAGCAGCGTAGTTGGCGGGACTACAGATACGCAGTATTTT.

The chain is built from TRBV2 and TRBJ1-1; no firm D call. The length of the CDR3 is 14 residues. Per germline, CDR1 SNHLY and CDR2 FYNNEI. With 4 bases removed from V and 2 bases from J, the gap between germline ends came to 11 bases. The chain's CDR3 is CASSGRTTNTEAFF. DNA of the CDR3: TGTGCCAGCAGTGGCAGGACTACCAACACTGAAGCTTTCTTT.

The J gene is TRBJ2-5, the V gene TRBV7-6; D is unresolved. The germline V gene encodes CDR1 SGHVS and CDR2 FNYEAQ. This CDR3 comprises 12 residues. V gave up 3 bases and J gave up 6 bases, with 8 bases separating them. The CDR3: CASSLADKTQYF. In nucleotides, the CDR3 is TGTGCCAGCAGCTTGGCTGATAAGACCCAGTACTTC.

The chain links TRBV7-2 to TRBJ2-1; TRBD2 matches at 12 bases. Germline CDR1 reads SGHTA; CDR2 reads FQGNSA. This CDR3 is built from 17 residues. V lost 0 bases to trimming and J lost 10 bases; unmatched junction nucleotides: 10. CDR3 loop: CASSLALTSGSSGEQFF. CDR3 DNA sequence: TGTGCCAGCAGCTTAGCGCTGACTAGCGGGAGTTCGGGGGAGCAGTTCTTC. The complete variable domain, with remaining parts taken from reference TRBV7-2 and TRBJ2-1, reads GAGVSQSPSNKVTEKGKDVELRCDPISGHTALYWYRQSLGQGLEFLIYFQGNSAPDKSGLPSDRFSAERTGGSVSTLTIQRTQQEDSAVYLCASSLALTSGSSGEQFFGPGTRLTVL.

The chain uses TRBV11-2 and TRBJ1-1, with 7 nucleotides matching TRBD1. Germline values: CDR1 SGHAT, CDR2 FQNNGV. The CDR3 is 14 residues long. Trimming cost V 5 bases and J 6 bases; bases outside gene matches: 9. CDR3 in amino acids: CASSAQGRMPEAFF. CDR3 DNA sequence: TGTGCCAGCAGCGCACAGGGGCGGATGCCTGAAGCTTTCTTT.

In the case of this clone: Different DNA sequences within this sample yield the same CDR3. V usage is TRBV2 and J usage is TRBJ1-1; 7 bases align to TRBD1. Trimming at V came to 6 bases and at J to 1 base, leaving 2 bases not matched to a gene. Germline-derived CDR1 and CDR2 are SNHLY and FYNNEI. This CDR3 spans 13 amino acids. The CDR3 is CASRRQGNTEAFF. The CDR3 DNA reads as TGTGCCAGCAGGCGACAGGGGAACACTGAAGCTTTCTTT.

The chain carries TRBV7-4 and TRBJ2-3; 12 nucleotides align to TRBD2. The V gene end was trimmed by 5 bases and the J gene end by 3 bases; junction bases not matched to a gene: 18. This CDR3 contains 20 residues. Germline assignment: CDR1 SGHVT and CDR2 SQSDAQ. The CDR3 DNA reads TGTGCCAGCAGCCAGGAGAGTTTGGGTCTAGCGGGAGGGCCGACAGATACGCAGTATTTT. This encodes CASSQESLGLAGGPTDTQYF.

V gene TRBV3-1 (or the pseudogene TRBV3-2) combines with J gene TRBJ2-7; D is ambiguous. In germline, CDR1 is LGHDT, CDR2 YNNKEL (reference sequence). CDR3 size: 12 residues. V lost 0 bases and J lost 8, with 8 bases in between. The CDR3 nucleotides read TGTGCCAGCAGCCAAGACCCTACGCAGCAGTACTTC. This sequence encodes CASSQDPTQQYF.

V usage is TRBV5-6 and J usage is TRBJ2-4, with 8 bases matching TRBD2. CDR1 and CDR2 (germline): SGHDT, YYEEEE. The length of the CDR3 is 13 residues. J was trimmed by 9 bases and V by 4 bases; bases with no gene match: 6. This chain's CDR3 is CASSAPGGLIQYF. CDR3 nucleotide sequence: TGTGCCAGCAGCGCTCCGGGAGGGCTCATTCAGTACTTC. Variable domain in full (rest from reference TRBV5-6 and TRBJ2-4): DAGVTQSPTHLIKTRGQQVTLRCSPKSGHDTVSWYQQALGQGPQFIFQYYEEEERQRGNFPDRFSGHQFPNYSSELNVNALLLGDSALYLCASSAPGGLIQYFGAGTRLSVL.

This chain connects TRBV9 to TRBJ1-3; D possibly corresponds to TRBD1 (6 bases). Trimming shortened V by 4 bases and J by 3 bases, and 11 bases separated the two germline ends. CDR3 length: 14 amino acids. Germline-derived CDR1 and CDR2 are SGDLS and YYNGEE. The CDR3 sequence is CASSSRGGGNTIYF. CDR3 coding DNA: TGTGCCAGCAGCTCCAGGGGTGGTGGAAACACCATATATTTT.

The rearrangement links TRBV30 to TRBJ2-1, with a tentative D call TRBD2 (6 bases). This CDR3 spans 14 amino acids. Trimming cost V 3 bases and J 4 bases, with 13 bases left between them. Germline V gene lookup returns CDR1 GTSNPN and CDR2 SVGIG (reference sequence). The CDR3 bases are TGTGCCTGGAGACAATGGGGGACTTACAATGAGCAGTTCTTC. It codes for CAWRQWGTYNEQFF.

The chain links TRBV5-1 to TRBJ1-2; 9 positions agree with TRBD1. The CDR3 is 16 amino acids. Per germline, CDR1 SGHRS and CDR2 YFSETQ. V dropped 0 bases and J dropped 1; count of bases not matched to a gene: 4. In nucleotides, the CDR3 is TGCGCCAGCAGCTTGGATAGGACAGGGGATAACTATGGCTACACCTTC. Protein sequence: CASSLDRTGDNYGYTF.

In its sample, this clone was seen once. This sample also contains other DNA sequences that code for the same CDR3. The CDR3 reads CASSLGVEQFF. DNA of the CDR3: TGTGCCAGCTCTCTCGGGGTAGAGCAGTTCTTC. This chain joins TRBV12-3 or TRBV12-4 and TRBJ2-1; weak D call: TRBD2 (5 bases). CDR3 size: 11 residues. Trimming cost V 8 bases and J 10 bases, with 12 bases left between them.